This T cell receptor (beta chain) was observed in a study of T cell responses to AZD1222 COVID-19 vaccine. General study findings and limits: Of the AZD1222 recipients, only 5 to 7 were seropositive at baseline. Clonal diversity was possibly underestimated; the donors were predominantly white British and more often female. Reportedly, close to half of spike-specific TCRs are directed against unmutated variant regions.

Assay used: immunoSEQ multiplex PCR; TCRdb lists only in-frame clones, some missing. Of about 150,000 clones detected, more than 85% appear once; the ten largest clones hold roughly 3.4%. Note on this clone: The target antigen is unknown.

Trimming removed 4 bases from V and 0 bases from J, with 15 bases in between. CDR1 and CDR2 (germline): SQVTM, ANQGSEA. This CDR3 has 15 amino acids. This clonotype was sampled from an adult who received the AZD1222 COVID-19 vaccine. The V call is TRBV29-1, the J call TRBJ1-1; D is unclear. The sample was peripheral blood, taken 28 days after the second AZD1222 dose. The CDR3 here is CSVAPGWAMNTEAFF. The CDR3 DNA is TGCAGCGTTGCGCCGGGTTGGGCCATGAACACTGAAGCTTTCTTT.